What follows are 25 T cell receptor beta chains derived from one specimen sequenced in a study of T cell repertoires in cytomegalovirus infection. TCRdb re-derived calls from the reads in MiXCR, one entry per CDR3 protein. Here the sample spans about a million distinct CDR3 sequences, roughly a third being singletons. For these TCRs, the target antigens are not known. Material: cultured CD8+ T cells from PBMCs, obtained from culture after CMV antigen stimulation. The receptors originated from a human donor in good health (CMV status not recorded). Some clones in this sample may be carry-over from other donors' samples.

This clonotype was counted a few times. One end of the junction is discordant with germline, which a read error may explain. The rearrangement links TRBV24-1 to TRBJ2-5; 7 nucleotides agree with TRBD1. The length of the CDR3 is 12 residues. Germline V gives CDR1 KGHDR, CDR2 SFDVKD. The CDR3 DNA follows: TGTGCCACCAGTGACTTCGGACAGGTTCTTCACTTC. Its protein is CATSDFGQVLHF.

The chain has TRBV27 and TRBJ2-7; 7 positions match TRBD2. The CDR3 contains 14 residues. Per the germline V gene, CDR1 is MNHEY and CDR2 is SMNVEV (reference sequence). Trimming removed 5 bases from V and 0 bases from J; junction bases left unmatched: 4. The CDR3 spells CASSGEGTSYEQYF. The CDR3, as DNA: TGTGCCAGCAGTGGGGAGGGGACCTCCTACGAGCAGTACTTC.

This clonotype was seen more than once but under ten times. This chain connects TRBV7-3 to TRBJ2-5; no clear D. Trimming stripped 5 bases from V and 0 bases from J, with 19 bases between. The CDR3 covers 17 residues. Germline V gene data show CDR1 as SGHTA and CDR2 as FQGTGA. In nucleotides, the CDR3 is TGTGCCAGCAGCCCGTCGTCAGATGTTTGGTACCAAGAGACCCAGTACTTC. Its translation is CASSPSSDVWYQETQYF.

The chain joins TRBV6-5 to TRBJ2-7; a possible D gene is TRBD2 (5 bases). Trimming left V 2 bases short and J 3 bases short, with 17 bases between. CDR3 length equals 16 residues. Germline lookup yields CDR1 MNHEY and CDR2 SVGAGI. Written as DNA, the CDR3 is TGTGCCAGCAGTTACACACGAGAGGGTTCAGGCTACGAGCAGTACTTC. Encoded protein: CASSYTREGSGYEQYF.

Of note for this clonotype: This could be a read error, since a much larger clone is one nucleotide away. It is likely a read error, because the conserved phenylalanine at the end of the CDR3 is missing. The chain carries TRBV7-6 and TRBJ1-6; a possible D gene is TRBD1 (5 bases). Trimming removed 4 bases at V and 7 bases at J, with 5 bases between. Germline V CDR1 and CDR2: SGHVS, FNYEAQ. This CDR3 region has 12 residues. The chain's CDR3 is CASSSGNSPLHS. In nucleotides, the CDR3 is TGTGCCAGCAGCTCAGGGAATTCACCCCTCCACTCT.

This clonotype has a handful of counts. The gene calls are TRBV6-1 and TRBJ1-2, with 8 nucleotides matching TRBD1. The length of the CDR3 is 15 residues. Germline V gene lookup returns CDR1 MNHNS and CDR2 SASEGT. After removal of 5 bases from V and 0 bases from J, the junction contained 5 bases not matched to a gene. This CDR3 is CASSPKGQANYGYTF. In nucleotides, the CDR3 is TGTGCCAGCAGTCCAAAGGGACAGGCTAACTATGGCTACACCTTC.

The CDR3 reads CASSSSSSGEFPDTQYF. CDR3 DNA: TGTGCCAGCAGCTCGTCCTCTAGCGGGGAGTTCCCAGATACGCAGTATTTT. V is TRBV7-6 and J is TRBJ2-3; 9 bases match TRBD2. With 4 bases clipped from V and 4 bases from J, the junction kept 12 bases outside the gene matches. Germline CDR1 and CDR2: SGHVS and FNYEAQ. This CDR3 region has 17 residues.

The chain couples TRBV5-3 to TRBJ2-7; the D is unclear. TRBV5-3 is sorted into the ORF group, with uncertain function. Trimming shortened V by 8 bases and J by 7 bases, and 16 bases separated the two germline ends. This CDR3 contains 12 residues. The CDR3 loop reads CASSAYLAEQYF. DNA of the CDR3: TGTGCCAGCAGCGCCTACTTGGCGGAGCAGTACTTC.

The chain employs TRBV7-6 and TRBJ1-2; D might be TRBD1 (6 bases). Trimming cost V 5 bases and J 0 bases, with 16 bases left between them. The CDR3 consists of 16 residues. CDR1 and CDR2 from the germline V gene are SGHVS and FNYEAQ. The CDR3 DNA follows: TGTGCCAGCAGCCCCGTCGGGGGGCTGACTAACTATGGCTACACCTTC. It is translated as CASSPVGGLTNYGYTF.

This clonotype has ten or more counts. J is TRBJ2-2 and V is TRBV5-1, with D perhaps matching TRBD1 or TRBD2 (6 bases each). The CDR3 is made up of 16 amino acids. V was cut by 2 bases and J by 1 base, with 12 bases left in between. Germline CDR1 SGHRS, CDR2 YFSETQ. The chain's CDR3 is CASSFTGGRNTGELFF. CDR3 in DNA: TGCGCCAGCAGCTTCACCGGGGGCCGGAACACCGGGGAGCTGTTTTTT.

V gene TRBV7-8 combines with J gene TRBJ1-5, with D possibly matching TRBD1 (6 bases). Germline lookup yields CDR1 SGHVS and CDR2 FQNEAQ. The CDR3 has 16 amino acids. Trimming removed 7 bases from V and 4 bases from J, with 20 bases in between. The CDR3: CASNIVGGAANQPQHF. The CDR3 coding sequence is TGTGCCAGCAACATAGTGGGGGGGGCGGCGAATCAGCCCCAGCATTTT.

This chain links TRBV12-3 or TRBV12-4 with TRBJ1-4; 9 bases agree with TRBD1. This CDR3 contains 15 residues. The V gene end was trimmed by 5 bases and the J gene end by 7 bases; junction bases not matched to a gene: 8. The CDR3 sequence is CASSPAGTGTEKLFF. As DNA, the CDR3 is TGTGCCAGCAGTCCTGCCGGGACAGGGACTGAAAAACTGTTTTTT.

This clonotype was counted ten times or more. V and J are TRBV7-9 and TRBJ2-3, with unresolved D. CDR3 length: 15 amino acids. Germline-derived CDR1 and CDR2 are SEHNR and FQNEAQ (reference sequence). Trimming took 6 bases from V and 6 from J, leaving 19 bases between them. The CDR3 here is CASSTLAPVLDTQYF. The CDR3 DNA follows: TGTGCCAGCAGTACCTTGGCCCCTGTATTGGATACGCAGTATTTT. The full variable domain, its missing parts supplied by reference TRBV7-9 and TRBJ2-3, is DTGVSQNPRHKITKRGQNVTFRCDPISEHNRLYWYRQTLGQGPEFLTYFQNEAQLEKSRLLSDRFSAERPKGSFSTLEIQRTEQGDSAMYLCASSTLAPVLDTQYFGPGTRLTVL.

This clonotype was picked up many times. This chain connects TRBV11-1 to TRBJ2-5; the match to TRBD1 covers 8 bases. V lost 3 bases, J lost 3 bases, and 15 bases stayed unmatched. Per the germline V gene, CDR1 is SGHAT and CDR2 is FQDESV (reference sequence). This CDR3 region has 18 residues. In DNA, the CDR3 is TGTGCCAGCAGCTTTGGACAGGGATTCTTCCAGGGGGAAGAGACCCAGTACTTC. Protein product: CASSFGQGFFQGEETQYF.

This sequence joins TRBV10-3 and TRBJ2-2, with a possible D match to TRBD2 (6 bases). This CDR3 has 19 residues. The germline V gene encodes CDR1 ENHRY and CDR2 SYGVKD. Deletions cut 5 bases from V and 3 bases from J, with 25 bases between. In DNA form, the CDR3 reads TGTGCCATCAGTCACTCTACCGGACCAACGGGGGTGTACACCGGGGAGCTGTTTTTT. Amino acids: CAISHSTGPTGVYTGELFF.

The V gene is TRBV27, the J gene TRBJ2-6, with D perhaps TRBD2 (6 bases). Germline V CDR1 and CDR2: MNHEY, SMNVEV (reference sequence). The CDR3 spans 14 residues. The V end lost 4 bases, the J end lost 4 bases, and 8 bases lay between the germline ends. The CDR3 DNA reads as TGTGCCAGCAGTTGGGGGGTCGGGGCCAACGTCCTGACTTTC. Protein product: CASSWGVGANVLTF. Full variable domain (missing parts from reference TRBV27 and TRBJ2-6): EAQVTQNPRYLITVTGKKLTVTCSQNMNHEYMSWYRQDPGLGLRQIYYSMNVEVTDKGDVPEGYKVSRKEKRNFPLILESPSPNQTSLYFCASSWGVGANVLTFGAGSRLTVL.

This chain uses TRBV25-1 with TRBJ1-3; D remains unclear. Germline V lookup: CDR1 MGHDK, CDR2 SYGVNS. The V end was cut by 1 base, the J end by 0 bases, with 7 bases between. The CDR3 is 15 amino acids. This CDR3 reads CASSESLYSGNTIYF. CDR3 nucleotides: TGTGCCAGCAGTGAATCGCTATACTCTGGAAACACCATATATTTT.

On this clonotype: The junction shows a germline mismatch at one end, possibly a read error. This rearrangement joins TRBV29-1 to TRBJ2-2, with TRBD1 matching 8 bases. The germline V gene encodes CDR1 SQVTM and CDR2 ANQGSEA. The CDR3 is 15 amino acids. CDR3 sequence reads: CSVEGTGTNTGGLFF. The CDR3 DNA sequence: TGCAGCGTTGAGGGGACAGGAACGAACACCGGGGGGCTGTTTTTT.

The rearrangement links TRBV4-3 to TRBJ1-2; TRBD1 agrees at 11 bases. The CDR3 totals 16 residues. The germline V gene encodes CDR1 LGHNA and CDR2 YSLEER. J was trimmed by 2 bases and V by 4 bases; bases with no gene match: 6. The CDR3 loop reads CASSRWTGGQNYGYTF. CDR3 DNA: TGCGCCAGCAGCCGCTGGACAGGGGGCCAGAACTATGGCTACACCTTC.

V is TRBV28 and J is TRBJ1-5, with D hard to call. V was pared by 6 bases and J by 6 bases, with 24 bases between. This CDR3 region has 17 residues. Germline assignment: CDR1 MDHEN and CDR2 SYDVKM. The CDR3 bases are TGTGCCAGCAGCCCTTTGAATTTAAGAGACCCGGGTCAGCCCCAGCATTTT. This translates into CASSPLNLRDPGQPQHF.

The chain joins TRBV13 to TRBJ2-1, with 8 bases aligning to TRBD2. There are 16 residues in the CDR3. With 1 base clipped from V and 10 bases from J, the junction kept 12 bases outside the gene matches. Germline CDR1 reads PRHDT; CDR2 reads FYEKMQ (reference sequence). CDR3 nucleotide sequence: TGTGCCAGCAGCTTAGCAACGGCGGGGGGCGAAGTGGAGCAGTTCTTC. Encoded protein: CASSLATAGGEVEQFF.

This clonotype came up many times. The CDR3 sequence is CASSLGQVGNQPQHF. CDR3 bases: TGTGCCAGCAGCTTAGGACAGGTGGGGAATCAGCCCCAGCATTTT. This chain joins TRBV7-2 and TRBJ1-5; tentative D call: TRBD1 (6 bases). This CDR3 is built from 15 residues. Germline V gives CDR1 SGHTA, CDR2 FQGNSA. V was pared by 1 base and J by 4 bases, with 11 bases between. The full variable domain, its missing parts supplied by reference TRBV7-2 and TRBJ1-5, is GAGVSQSPSNKVTEKGKDVELRCDPISGHTALYWYRQSLGQGLEFLIYFQGNSAPDKSGLPSDRFSAERTGGSVSTLTIQRTQQEDSAVYLCASSLGQVGNQPQHFGDGTRLSIL.

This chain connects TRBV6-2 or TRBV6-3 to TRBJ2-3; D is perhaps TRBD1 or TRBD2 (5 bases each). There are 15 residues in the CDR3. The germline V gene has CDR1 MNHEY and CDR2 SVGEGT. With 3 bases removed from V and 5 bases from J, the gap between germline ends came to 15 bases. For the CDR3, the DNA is TGTGCCAGCAGTTATGGAGGACACGTGAAAGATACGCAGTATTTT. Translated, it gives CASSYGGHVKDTQYF.

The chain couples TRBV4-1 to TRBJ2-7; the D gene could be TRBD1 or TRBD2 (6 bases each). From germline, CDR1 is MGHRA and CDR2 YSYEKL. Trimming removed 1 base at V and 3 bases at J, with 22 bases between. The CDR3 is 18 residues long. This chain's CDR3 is CASSQVGGGSRDGYEQYV. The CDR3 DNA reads TGCGCCAGCAGCCAAGTCGGAGGGGGGTCACGAGATGGCTACGAGCAGTACGTC.

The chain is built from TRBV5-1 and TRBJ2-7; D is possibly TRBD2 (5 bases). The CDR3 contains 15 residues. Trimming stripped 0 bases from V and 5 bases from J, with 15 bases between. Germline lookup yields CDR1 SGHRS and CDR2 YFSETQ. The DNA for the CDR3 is TGCGCCAGCAGCTTGGCTCCGGGGAGCCTCCACGAGCAGTACTTC. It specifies CASSLAPGSLHEQYF.